The 16 T cell receptor beta chains below all came from one sample that was sequenced in a study of technical replicates of blood from a few donors. The method was immunoSEQ multiplex PCR; TCRdb's version includes in-frame clones alone and lacks a portion of them. Counted here are some 98,000 clones, 90% to 96% occurring once; the ten biggest clones make up less than 0.25%. Sequencing used T cells isolated from PBMCs. The source is a human donor in good health.

This rearrangement joins TRBV14 to TRBJ1-1, with unresolved D. The CDR3 loop spans 14 amino acids. Germline-derived CDR1 and CDR2 are SGHDN and FVKESK. Trimming left V 1 base short and J 3 bases short, with 9 bases between. CDR3 coding DNA: TGTGCCAGCAGCCAAGGGAGGCACTACACTGAAGCTTTCTTT. This gives the protein CASSQGRHYTEAFF.

The chain combines TRBV13 with TRBJ1-4; 10 bases map to TRBD1. The germline gives CDR1 PRHDT, CDR2 FYEKMQ (reference sequence). The CDR3 is made up of 16 amino acids. The trim removed 5 bases at V and 6 bases at J, leaving 9 bases unmatched. The CDR3 protein is CASSIKDRGLDEKLFF. The CDR3 nucleotides read TGTGCCAGCAGCATAAAAGACAGGGGGCTCGATGAAAAACTGTTTTTT.

The V gene is TRBV5-5, the J gene TRBJ1-6; 8 bases agree with TRBD1. The CDR3 loop spans 16 amino acids. From germline, CDR1 is SGHKS and CDR2 YYEKEE (reference sequence). V lost 0 bases and J lost 7; bases outside the gene matches: 6. DNA for the CDR3: TGTGCCAGCAGCTTGGTCATATCAGGGGGCAATTCACCCCTCCACTTT. Translation gives CASSLVISGGNSPLHF.

The chain couples TRBV11-2 to TRBJ1-1; TRBD1 matches 8 bases. The J segment lost 4 bases and the V segment lost 1 base, leaving 5 bases of the junction unmatched. From germline, CDR1 is SGHAT and CDR2 FQNNGV. CDR3 length: 15 amino acids. The CDR3 loop is CASSLVAGGLTEAFF. CDR3 DNA sequence: TGTGCCAGCAGCTTAGTGGCAGGGGGCCTCACTGAAGCTTTCTTT.

In its sample, this clone was seen a few times. The rearrangement links TRBV18 to TRBJ1-2; 7 bases line up with TRBD1. CDR1 KGHSH and CDR2 LQKENI come from the germline V gene. The V and J ends lost 1 base and 5 bases, in that order; junction bases with no gene match: 7. This CDR3 has 15 amino acids. CDR3 residues: CASSPLDRADYGYTF. The CDR3 DNA follows: TGTGCCAGCTCACCACTTGACAGGGCAGATTATGGCTACACCTTC.

V and J are TRBV5-1 and TRBJ2-3; 10 bases fit TRBD2. Germline lookup yields CDR1 SGHRS and CDR2 YFSETQ. Losses at the gene ends were 4 bases for V and 2 bases for J; bases not matched to a gene: 4. This CDR3 region has 15 residues. Here the CDR3 DNA reads TGCGCCAGCAGCCAGGGACTAGCGCACACAGATACGCAGTATTTT. This gives the protein CASSQGLAHTDTQYF. The complete variable domain, with remaining parts taken from reference TRBV5-1 and TRBJ2-3, reads KAGVTQTPRYLIKTRGQQVTLSCSPISGHRSVSWYQQTPGQGLQFLFEYFSETQRNKGNFPGRFSGRQFSNSRSEMNVSTLELGDSALYLCASSQGLAHTDTQYFGPGTRLTVL.

This clone appeared a single time. This chain links TRBV7-8 with TRBJ2-2; 10 bases map to TRBD1. After removal of 5 bases from V and 4 bases from J, the junction contained 4 bases not matched to a gene. Germline assignment: CDR1 SGHVS and CDR2 FQNEAQ. CDR3 length: 15 residues. CDR3 coding DNA: TGTGCCAGCAGCCCCGGGACAGGGGTCACCGGGGAGCTGTTTTTT. Protein: CASSPGTGVTGELFF.

The V and J genes are TRBV9 and TRBJ1-1, with TRBD1 matching 9 bases. The CDR3 runs 16 residues. The junction had 7 bases not matched to a gene; V was cut back by 0 bases and J by 4 bases. Germline values: CDR1 SGDLS, CDR2 YYNGEE. CDR3 in DNA: TGTGCCAGCAGCGTAGAGACAGGGGGTTATGGCACTGAAGCTTTCTTT. This gives the protein CASSVETGGYGTEAFF.

The chain joins TRBV5-5 to TRBJ1-6; unclear D gene. Trimming cost V 1 base and J 12 bases, with 17 bases left between them. Germline CDR1 SGHKS, CDR2 YYEKEE (reference sequence). There are 15 residues in the CDR3. The CDR3 coding sequence is TGTGCCAGCAGCTTGTCTGGGAGTACGGAGGGACCCCTCCACTTT. Translating gives CASSLSGSTEGPLHF.

The chain couples TRBV19 to TRBJ2-1; the match to TRBD1 covers 7 bases. The V gene end was trimmed by 1 base and the J gene end by 5 bases; junction bases not matched to a gene: 2. In germline, CDR1 is LNHDA, CDR2 SQIVND (reference sequence). The CDR3 is 14 residues long. The CDR3 loop is CASSIGTGDNEQFF. Here the CDR3 DNA reads TGTGCCAGTAGTATAGGGACAGGTGACAATGAGCAGTTCTTC.

The V call is TRBV9, the J call TRBJ2-1; 12 bases align to TRBD2. The germline V gene has CDR1 SGDLS and CDR2 YYNGEE. There are 15 residues in the CDR3. The junction had 4 bases not matched to a gene; V was cut back by 0 bases and J by 9 bases. The CDR3 region has the DNA TGTGCCAGCAGCGTAGTGGCTAGCGGGGGGGGTGAGCAGTTCTTC. Its translation: CASSVVASGGGEQFF.

V gene TRBV5-1 combines with J gene TRBJ2-1, with D unresolved. Trimming removed 0 bases from V and 5 bases from J, with 3 bases in between. CDR1 SGHRS and CDR2 YFSETQ come from the germline V gene. The CDR3 runs 12 residues. This CDR3 is CASSLADNEQFF. The CDR3 region has the DNA TGCGCCAGCAGCTTGGCCGACAATGAGCAGTTCTTC.

The V gene is TRBV5-1, the J gene TRBJ1-3; D is perhaps TRBD1 (5 bases). This CDR3 contains 14 residues. The germline V and J ends were trimmed by 4 bases and 0 bases, with 8 bases remaining between them. CDR1 is SGHRS, CDR2 YFSETQ, per germline. The CDR3 nucleotides are TGCGCCAGCAGCCTCACAGGCTCTGGAAACACCATATATTTT. Encoded protein: CASSLTGSGNTIYF.

This clone was found once. CDR3 amino acids: CASSQGRSYNEQFF. CDR3 nucleotides: TGCGCCAGCAGCCAAGGCAGGTCCTACAATGAGCAGTTCTTC. The V and J genes are TRBV4-1 and TRBJ2-1; D gene uncertain. Deletions cut 1 base from V and 1 base from J, with 5 bases between. This CDR3 has 14 residues. Germline values: CDR1 MGHRA, CDR2 YSYEKL.

This chain connects TRBV28 to TRBJ1-1; 7 bases align to TRBD1. J gave up 0 bases and V 2 bases, and 24 bases lay outside the gene matches. The germline V gene encodes CDR1 MDHEN and CDR2 SYDVKM. The CDR3 extends over 22 amino acids. The CDR3, as DNA: TGTGCCAGCAGTTTAAGTTTCCCCTCCCCCGACAGGGTGTGGATGTTGAACACTGAAGCTTTCTTT. This translates into CASSLSFPSPDRVWMLNTEAFF.

This rearrangement joins TRBV5-1 to TRBJ1-5, with D unclear. The germline V and J ends were trimmed by 4 bases and 10 bases, with 15 bases remaining between them. The germline CDR1 and CDR2 sequences are SGHRS and YFSETQ. CDR3 size: 13 residues. CDR3 bases: TGCGCCAGCAGCGAGACCTCTGGGCGACCCCAGCATTTT. This gives the protein CASSETSGRPQHF.